This TCR beta chain was identified during a study of shared clonotypes between healthy human individuals. A deep-level run was used for the assay. Approximately 30,000 T cell genomes (about 300 ng DNA) went into each PBMC replicate. The table came from immunoSEQ multiplex PCR; TCRdb's copy has only in-frame clones and leaves some out. The top ten hold approximately 13% of the sample, which has roughly 490,000 clones, around 78% seen once. With 4 bases clipped from V and 5 bases from J, the junction kept 11 bases outside the gene matches. The germline CDR1 and CDR2 sequences are SGDLS and YYNGEE. CDR3 length: 15 residues.

V is TRBV9 and J is TRBJ1-2; 7 bases are shared with TRBD1. The clonotype comes from a woman in her forties in good health. Some clones in this sample may be carry-over from other donors' samples. Sequencing was done on a sample of PBMCs. The CDR3 region has the DNA TGTGCCAGCAGCCCCCGACAGGGAAGGGAGTATGGCTACACCTTC. Its protein product is CASSPRQGREYGYTF.